This paragraph covers one T cell receptor (beta chain) sequence. Its antigen is not identified. These data are taken from a study of neoadjuvant nivolumab and ipilimumab in lung cancer. CDR1 is SGHTA, CDR2 FQGNSA, per germline. This CDR3 is built from 13 residues. The V and J ends lost 6 bases and 0 bases respectively, with 5 bases between them. The data were produced by immunoSEQ multiplex PCR, yet TCRdb's version contains in-frame clones alone and is incomplete. Of tens of thousands of clones in the sample, about nine tenths were seen once. Study findings and constraints: Blood richness before therapy tracked richness in tumors resected after neoadjuvant therapy. Compared with tumor-adjacent uninvolved lung, resected tumors showed greater richness and clonality. Only two of four nivolumab-treated tumors gained richness and clonality by surgery.

The source was peripheral blood, collected after neoadjuvant nivolumab, alone or with ipilimumab, at or shortly before surgery. The V gene is TRBV7-2, the J gene TRBJ2-2; unclear D gene. This sequence originates from an adult with non-small cell lung cancer. The CDR3 DNA reads TGTGCCAGCAGTCCCACGAACACCGGGGAGCTGTTTTTT. This encodes CASSPTNTGELFF.